A selection of T cell receptor beta chains follows, all from one sample in a study of cytomegalovirus exposure and HLA in healthy donors. The repertoire was sequenced with immunoSEQ multiplex PCR; TCRdb's copy has only in-frame clones and lacks some. The data show under 200,000 clones, more than 75% seen once. Material: PBMCs. The receptors were gathered from a woman in her forties or fifties in good health and CMV-seropositive. The CDR3 runs from the conserved cysteine through the conserved F or W. Each record gives: J gene, D gene, V gene, clone size, CDR3 protein, CDR3 DNA. A D gene is named only where the DNA matches it firmly. For some rows the clone size is stated as once, few or many, or as a class when expanded; others skip it.

J: TRBJ2-3
D: TRBD2
V: TRBV7-9
size: .
CDR3: CASSSTSGGASTQYF
DNA: TGTGCCAGCAGCTCGACTAGCGGGGGGGCCAGTACGCAGTATTTT

J: TRBJ2-7
D: TRBD1
V: TRBV6-1
size: .
CDR3: CASSEMMGQAAYEQYF
DNA: TGTGCCAGCAGTGAAATGATGGGACAGGCCGCCTACGAGCAGTACTTC

J: TRBJ1-5
D: .
V: TRBV6-6
size: .
CDR3: CASSYGGFSNQPQHF
DNA: TGTGCCAGCAGTTACGGAGGGTTCAGCAATCAGCCCCAGCATTTT

J: TRBJ2-7
D: .
V: TRBV18
size: .
CDR3: CASSSPGLNEQYF
DNA: TGTGCCAGCTCATCCCCGGGACTTAACGAGCAGTACTTC

J: TRBJ1-2
D: .
V: TRBV29-1
size: .
CDR3: CSVEVNVYGYTF
DNA: TGCAGCGTCGAGGTAAACGTCTATGGCTACACCTTC

J: TRBJ2-5
D: TRBD1
V: TRBV6-1
size: .
CDR3: CASSGFPGQEFSVGTQYF
DNA: TGTGCCAGCAGTGGATTCCCGGGACAGGAATTCTCGGTGGGGACCCAGTACTTC

J: TRBJ2-5
D: TRBD2
V: TRBV10-3
size: .
CDR3: CAISIGGGETQYF
DNA: TGTGCCATCAGTATTGGGGGGGGAGAGACCCAGTACTTC

J: TRBJ2-5
D: TRBD2
V: TRBV5-6
size: once
CDR3: CASSLLAGGQETQYF
DNA: TGTGCCAGCAGCTTACTAGCGGGGGGACAAGAGACCCAGTACTTC

J: TRBJ1-1
D: TRBD1
V: TRBV6-5
size: .
CDR3: CASTEDRVYTEAFF
DNA: TGTGCCAGCACCGAGGACAGGGTCTATACTGAAGCTTTCTTT

J: TRBJ2-2
D: .
V: TRBV30
size: .
CDR3: CAWSTLVLGGGELFF
DNA: TGTGCCTGGAGTACTCTAGTCCTCGGGGGCGGGGAGCTGTTTTTT

J: TRBJ2-3
D: .
V: TRBV19
size: .
CDR3: CASSQVRGGAYTDTQYF
DNA: TGTGCCAGTAGCCAAGTACGGGGCGGGGCTTACACAGATACGCAGTATTTT

J: TRBJ2-1
D: .
V: TRBV6-1
size: .
CDR3: CASSEWQGLNEQFF
DNA: TGTGCCAGCAGTGAATGGCAGGGATTAAATGAGCAGTTCTTC

J: TRBJ1-1
D: .
V: TRBV5-6
size: .
CDR3: CASSPSTGRNTEAFF
DNA: TGTGCCAGCAGCCCTTCGACAGGTCGGAACACTGAAGCTTTCTTT

J: TRBJ2-5
D: .
V: TRBV7-2
size: .
CDR3: CASTAGRKETQYF
DNA: TGTGCCAGCACGGCGGGCAGAAAAGAGACCCAGTACTTC

J: TRBJ1-1
D: TRBD1
V: TRBV6-5
size: .
CDR3: CASSDRQGAEAFF
DNA: TGTGCCAGCAGTGATAGACAGGGGGCTGAAGCTTTCTTT

J: TRBJ2-3
D: .
V: TRBV5-1
size: .
CDR3: CASSAGPNTDTQYF
DNA: TGCGCCAGCAGCGCGGGACCAAACACAGATACGCAGTATTTT

J: TRBJ1-5
D: TRBD1
V: TRBV6-5
size: few
CDR3: CASRQGGSNQPQHF
DNA: TGTGCCAGCCGACAGGGTGGGAGCAATCAGCCCCAGCATTTT

J: TRBJ1-5
D: .
V: TRBV6-6
size: .
CDR3: CASYQGLRGVNQPQHF
DNA: TGTGCCAGCTATCAGGGGCTGAGAGGGGTCAATCAGCCCCAGCATTTT

J: TRBJ2-3
D: .
V: TRBV7-3
size: .
CDR3: CASSLGRGPDTQYF
DNA: TGTGCCAGCAGCTTAGGCAGGGGACCAGATACGCAGTATTTT

J: TRBJ2-3
D: .
V: TRBV5-8
size: .
CDR3: CASSLAGFVADTQYF
DNA: TGTGCCAGCAGCTTAGCCGGGTTTGTCGCAGATACGCAGTATTTT

J: TRBJ1-6
D: .
V: TRBV5-4
size: .
CDR3: CASSLGGGGREGSPLHF
DNA: TGTGCCAGCAGCTTGGGGGGAGGAGGGAGGGAAGGTTCACCCCTCCACTTT

J: TRBJ1-4
D: .
V: TRBV2
size: .
CDR3: CASLPGGGNEKLFF
DNA: TGTGCCAGCTTGCCTGGGGGAGGAAATGAAAAACTGTTTTTT

J: TRBJ2-7
D: TRBD1
V: TRBV6-5
size: .
CDR3: CASSYSRLQGLYEQYF
DNA: TGTGCCAGCAGTTACTCGAGGTTACAGGGGTTATACGAGCAGTACTTT